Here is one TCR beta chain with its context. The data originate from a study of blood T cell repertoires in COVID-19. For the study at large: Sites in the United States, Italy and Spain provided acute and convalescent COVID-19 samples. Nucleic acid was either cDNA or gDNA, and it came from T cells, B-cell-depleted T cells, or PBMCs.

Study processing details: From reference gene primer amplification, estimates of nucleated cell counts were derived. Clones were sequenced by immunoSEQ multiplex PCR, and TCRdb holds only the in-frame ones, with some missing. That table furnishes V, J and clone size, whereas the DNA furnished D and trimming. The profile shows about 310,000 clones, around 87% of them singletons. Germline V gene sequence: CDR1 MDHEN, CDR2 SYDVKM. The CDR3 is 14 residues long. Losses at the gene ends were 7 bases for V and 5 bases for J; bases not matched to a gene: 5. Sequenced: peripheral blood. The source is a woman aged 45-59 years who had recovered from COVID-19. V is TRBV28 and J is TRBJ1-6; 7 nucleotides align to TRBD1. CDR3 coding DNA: TGTGCCAGCATTACCGGGACAGATAATTCACCCCTCCACTTT. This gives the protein CASITGTDNSPLHF.